This is a list of T cell receptor beta chains from one sample in a study of blood T cells in healthy people across ages. MiXCR was run by TCRdb on the 5' RACE reads, yielding one entry per CDR3 protein. Of 600,000 to 800,000 distinct CDR3 sequences listed, approximately 52% are singletons. The sequenced sample was blood. These receptors originate from a woman over 75 in good health. Both conserved end residues are part of each CDR3. Each record gives: D gene, clone size, J gene, V gene, CDR3 length, CDR3 protein, CDR3 DNA. The D gene is left open where the match is weak. Some rows mark clone size as missing; the rest say once, few, many or name a class of expanded clone.

TRBD1	.	TRBJ2-7	TRBV29-1	13	CSVLGTGAYEQYF	TGCAGCGTTCTCGGGACAGGGGCCTACGAGCAGTACTTC
TRBD1	many	TRBJ2-3	TRBV29-1	12	CSVGQGRDTQYF	TGCAGCGTTGGACAGGGGAGGGATACGCAGTATTTT
.	.	TRBJ2-1	TRBV20-1	16	CSARDLREVKYDEQFF	TGCAGTGCTAGAGACCTCAGGGAGGTTAAGTACGATGAGCAGTTCTTC
TRBD2	.	TRBJ2-1	TRBV7-9	14	CASSVRREKGEQFF	TGTGCCAGCAGCGTAAGGCGGGAGAAGGGTGAGCAGTTCTTC
.	.	TRBJ1-5	TRBV5-1	14	CASSPGDNNQPQHF	TGCGCCAGCTCCCCGGGGGATAACAATCAGCCCCAGCATTTT
TRBD2	.	TRBJ2-7	TRBV9	15	CASSASGRPYNEQYF	TGTGCCAGCAGCGCCAGCGGGAGACCCTACAATGAGCAGTACTTC
.	many	TRBJ2-7	TRBV20-1	14	CSASDPLSSYEQYF	TGCAGTGCTAGCGACCCATTGAGCTCCTACGAGCAGTACTTC
.	few	TRBJ2-2	TRBV12-3/TRBV12-4	15	CASTSSGANTGELFF	TGTGCCAGCACCTCTTCAGGTGCGAACACCGGGGAGCTGTTTTTT
TRBD1	.	TRBJ2-7	TRBV27	16	CASDSLRDRVIYEQYF	TGTGCCAGCGACTCTCTCCGGGACAGAGTGATCTACGAGCAGTACTTC
.	.	TRBJ2-5	TRBV7-2	15	CASSPPGAGYNEQYF	TGTGCCAGCAGCCCTCCAGGCGCGGGGTACAATGAGCAGTACTTC
.	.	TRBJ2-3	TRBV4-1	16	CASSLRTALGTDTQYF	TGCGCCAGCAGCCTGCGGACAGCTTTGGGCACAGATACGCAGTATTTT